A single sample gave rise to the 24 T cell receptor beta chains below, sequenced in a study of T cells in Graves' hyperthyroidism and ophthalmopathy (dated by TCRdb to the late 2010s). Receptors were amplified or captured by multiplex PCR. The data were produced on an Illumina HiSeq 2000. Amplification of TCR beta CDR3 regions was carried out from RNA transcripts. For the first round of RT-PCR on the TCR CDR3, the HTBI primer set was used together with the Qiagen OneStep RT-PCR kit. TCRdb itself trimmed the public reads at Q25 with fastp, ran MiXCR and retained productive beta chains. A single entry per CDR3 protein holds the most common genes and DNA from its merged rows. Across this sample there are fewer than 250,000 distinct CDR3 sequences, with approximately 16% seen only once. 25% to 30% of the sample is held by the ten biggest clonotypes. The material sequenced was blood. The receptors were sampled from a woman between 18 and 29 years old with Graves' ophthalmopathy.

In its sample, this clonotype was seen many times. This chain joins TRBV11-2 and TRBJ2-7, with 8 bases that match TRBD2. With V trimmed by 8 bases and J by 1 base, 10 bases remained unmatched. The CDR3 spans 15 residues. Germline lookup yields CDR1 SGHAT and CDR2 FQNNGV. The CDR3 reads CASQSGGRNSYEQYF. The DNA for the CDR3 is TGTGCCAGCCAGAGTGGCGGGAGGAATTCCTACGAGCAGTACTTC. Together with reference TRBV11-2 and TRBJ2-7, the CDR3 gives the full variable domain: EAGVAQSPRYKIIEKRQSVAFWCNPISGHATLYWYQQILGQGPKLLIQFQNNGVVDDSQLPKDRFSAERLKGVDSTLKIQPAKLEDSAVYLCASQSGGRNSYEQYFGPGTRLTVT.

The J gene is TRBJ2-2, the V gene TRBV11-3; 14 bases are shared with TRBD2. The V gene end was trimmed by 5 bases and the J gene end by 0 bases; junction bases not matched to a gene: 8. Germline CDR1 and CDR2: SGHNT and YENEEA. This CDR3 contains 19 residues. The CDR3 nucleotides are TGTGCCAGCAGCACAACGACTAGCGGGAGGGACGCGAACACCGGGGAGCTGTTTTTT. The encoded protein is CASSTTTSGRDANTGELFF. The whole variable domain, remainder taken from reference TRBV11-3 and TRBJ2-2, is EAGVVQSPRYKIIEKKQPVAFWCNPISGHNTLYWYLQNLGQGPELLIRYENEEAVDDSQLPKDRFSAERLKGVDSTLKIQPAELGDSAVYLCASSTTTSGRDANTGELFFGEGSRLTVL.

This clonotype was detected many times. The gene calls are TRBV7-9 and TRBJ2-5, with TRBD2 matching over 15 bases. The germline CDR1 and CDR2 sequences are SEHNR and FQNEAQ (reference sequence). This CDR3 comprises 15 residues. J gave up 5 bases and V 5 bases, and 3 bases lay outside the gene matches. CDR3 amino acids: CASSGTSGGMETQYF. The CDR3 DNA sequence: TGTGCCAGCAGCGGGACTAGCGGGGGGATGGAGACCCAGTACTTC.

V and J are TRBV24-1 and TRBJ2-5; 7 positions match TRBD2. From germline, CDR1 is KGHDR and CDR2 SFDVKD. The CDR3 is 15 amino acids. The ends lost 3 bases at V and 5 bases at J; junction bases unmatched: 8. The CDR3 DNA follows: TGTGCCACCAGTGATCCTAGCGGAGGGCTGGAGACCCAGTACTTC. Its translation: CATSDPSGGLETQYF.

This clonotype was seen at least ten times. The CDR3 DNA reads as TGTGCCAGCAGTTTCAGGCAGGGTGGCACAGATACGCAGTATTTT. Its translation is CASSFRQGGTDTQYF. The rearrangement links TRBV28 to TRBJ2-3; D is possibly TRBD1 (5 bases). Trimming cost V 3 bases and J 1 base, with 11 bases left between them. The germline V gene encodes CDR1 MDHEN and CDR2 SYDVKM. The CDR3 has 15 residues.

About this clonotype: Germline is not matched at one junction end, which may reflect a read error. CDR3 sequence reads: CASSLYSGEQYF. CDR3 in DNA: TGTGCCAGCAGCTTATATTCCGGCGAGCAGTACTTC. The chain recombines TRBV5-1 with TRBJ2-7; D not resolved. Germline loops: CDR1 SGHRS, CDR2 YFSETQ. The CDR3 spans 12 residues.

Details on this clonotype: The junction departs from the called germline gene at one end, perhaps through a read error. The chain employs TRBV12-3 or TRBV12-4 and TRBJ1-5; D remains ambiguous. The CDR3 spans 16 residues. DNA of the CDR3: TGTGCCAGCAGTCCGCGACGGGGAGCGGGCAATCAGCCCCAGCACTTT. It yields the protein CASSPRRGAGNQPQHF.

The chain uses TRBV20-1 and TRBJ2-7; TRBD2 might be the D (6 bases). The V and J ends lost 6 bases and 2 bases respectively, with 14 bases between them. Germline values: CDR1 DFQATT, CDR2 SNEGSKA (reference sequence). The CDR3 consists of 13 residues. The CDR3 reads CSAGTGVTYEQYF. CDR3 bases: TGCAGTGCCGGGACGGGGGTAACCTACGAGCAGTACTTC.

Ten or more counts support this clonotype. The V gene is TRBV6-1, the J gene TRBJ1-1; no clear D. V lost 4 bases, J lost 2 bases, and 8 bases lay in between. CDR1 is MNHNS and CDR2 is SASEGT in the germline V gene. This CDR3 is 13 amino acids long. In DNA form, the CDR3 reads TGTGCCAGCAGTGGGCACGCCAACACTGAAGCTTTCTTT. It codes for CASSGHANTEAFF.

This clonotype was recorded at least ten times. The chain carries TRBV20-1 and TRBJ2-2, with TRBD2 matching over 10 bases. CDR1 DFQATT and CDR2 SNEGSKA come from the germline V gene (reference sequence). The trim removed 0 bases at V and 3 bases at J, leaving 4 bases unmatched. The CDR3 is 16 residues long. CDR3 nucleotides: TGCAGTGCTAGAGAGGACCTAGCGGGAGACACCGGGGAGCTGTTTTTT. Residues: CSAREDLAGDTGELFF.

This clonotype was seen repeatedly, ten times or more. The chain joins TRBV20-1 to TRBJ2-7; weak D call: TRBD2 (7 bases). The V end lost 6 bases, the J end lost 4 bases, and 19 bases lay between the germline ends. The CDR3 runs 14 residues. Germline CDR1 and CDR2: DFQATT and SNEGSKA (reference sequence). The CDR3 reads CSAGGALPSYEQYF. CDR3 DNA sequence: TGCAGTGCAGGGGGGGCTTTACCCTCGTACGAGCAGTACTTC.

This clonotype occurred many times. CDR3 region: CSARSQAGVSTDTQYF. DNA of the CDR3: TGCAGTGCTAGATCCCAGGCGGGAGTTAGTACAGATACGCAGTATTTT. This rearrangement joins TRBV20-1 to TRBJ2-3, with 7 positions matching TRBD2. CDR3 length equals 16 residues. The germline CDR1 and CDR2 sequences are DFQATT and SNEGSKA (reference sequence). J gave up 3 bases and V 2 bases, and 11 bases lay outside the gene matches.

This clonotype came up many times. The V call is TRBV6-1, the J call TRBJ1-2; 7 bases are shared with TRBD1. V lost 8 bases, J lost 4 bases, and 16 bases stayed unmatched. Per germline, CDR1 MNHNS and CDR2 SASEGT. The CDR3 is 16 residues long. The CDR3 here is CASRQDRLDPFYGYTF. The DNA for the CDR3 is TGTGCCAGCCGTCAGGACAGGCTCGACCCCTTCTATGGCTACACCTTC.

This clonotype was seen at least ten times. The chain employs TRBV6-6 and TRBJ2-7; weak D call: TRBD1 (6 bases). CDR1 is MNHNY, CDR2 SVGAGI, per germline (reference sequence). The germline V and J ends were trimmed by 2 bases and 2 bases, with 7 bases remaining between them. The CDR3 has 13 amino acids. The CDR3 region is CASSYGDTYEQYF. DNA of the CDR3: TGTGCCAGCAGTTACGGGGACACCTACGAGCAGTACTTC.

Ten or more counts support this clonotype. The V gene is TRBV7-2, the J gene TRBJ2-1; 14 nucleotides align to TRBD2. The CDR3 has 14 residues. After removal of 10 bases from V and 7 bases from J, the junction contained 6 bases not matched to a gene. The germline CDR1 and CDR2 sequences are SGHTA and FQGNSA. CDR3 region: CATRGTSGRNEQFF. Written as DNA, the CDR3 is TGTGCCACCAGAGGGACTAGCGGGAGAAATGAGCAGTTCTTC.

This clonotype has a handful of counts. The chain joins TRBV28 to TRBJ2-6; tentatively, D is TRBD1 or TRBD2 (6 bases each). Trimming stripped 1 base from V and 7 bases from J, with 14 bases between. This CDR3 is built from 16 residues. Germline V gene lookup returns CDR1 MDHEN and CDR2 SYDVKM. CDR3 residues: CASSLSWGARANVLTF. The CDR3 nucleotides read TGTGCCAGCAGTTTATCGTGGGGGGCGCGAGCCAACGTCCTGACTTTC. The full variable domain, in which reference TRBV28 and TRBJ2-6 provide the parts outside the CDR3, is DVKVTQSSRYLVKRTGEKVFLECVQDMDHENMFWYRQDPGLGLRLIYFSYDVKMKEKGDIPEGYSVSREKKERFSLILESASTNQTSMYLCASSLSWGARANVLTFGAGSRLTVL.

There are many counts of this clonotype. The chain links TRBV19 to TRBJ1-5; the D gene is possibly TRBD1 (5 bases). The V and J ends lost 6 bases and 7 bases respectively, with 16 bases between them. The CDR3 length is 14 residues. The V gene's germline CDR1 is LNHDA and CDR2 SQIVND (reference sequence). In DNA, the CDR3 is TGTGCCAGTAGCCCTAGGGGCCCTAGACAGCCCCAGCATTTT. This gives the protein CASSPRGPRQPQHF.

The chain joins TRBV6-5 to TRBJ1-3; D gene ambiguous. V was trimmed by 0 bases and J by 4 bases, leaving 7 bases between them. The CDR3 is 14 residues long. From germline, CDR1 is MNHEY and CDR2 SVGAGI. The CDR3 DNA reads TGTGCCAGCAGTTACTCAGGGTCCGGAAACACCATATATTTT. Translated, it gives CASSYSGSGNTIYF.

The CDR3 DNA reads TGTGCCAGCAGTGAAGCGCTCAGGGCCGGTCAGCCCCAGCATTTT. Encoded protein: CASSEALRAGQPQHF. J is TRBJ1-5 and V is TRBV2; D is possibly TRBD1 (5 bases). Germline CDR1 and CDR2: SNHLY and FYNNEI. This CDR3 is built from 15 residues. Trimming took 0 bases from V and 6 from J, leaving 12 bases between them.

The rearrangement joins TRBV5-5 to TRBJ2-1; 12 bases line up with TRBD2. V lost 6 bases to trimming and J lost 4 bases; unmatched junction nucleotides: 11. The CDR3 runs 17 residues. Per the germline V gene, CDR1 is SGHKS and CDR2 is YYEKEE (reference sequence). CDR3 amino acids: CASITRWTSGNYNEQFF. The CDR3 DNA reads TGTGCCAGCATTACAAGGTGGACTAGCGGGAATTACAATGAGCAGTTCTTC.

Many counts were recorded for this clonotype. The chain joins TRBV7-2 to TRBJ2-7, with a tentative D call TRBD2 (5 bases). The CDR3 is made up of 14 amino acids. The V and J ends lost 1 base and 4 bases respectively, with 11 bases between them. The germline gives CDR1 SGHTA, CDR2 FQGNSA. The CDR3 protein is CASSLVRGSYEQYF. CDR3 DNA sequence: TGTGCCAGCAGCTTAGTCCGGGGTAGTTACGAGCAGTACTTC.

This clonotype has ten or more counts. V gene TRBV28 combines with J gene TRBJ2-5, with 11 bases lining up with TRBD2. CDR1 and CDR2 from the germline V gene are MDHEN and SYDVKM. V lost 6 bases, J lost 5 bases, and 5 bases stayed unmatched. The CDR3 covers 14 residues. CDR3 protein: CASRSTSGAETQYF. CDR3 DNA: TGTGCCAGCAGGTCGACTAGCGGGGCCGAGACCCAGTACTTC.

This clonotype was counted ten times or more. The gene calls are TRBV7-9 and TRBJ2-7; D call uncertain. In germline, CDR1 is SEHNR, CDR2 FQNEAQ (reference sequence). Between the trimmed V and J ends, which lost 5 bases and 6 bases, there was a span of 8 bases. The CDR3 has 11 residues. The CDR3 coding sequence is TGTGCCAGCAGCAGTCTTGGCGAGCAGTACTTC. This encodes CASSSLGEQYF.

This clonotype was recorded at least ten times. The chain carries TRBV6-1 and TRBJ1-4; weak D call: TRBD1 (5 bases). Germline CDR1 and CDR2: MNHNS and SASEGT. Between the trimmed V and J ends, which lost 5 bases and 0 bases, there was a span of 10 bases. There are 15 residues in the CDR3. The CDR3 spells CASSLVTATNEKLFF. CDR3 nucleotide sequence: TGTGCCAGCAGTCTGGTGACAGCAACTAATGAAAAACTGTTTTTT.